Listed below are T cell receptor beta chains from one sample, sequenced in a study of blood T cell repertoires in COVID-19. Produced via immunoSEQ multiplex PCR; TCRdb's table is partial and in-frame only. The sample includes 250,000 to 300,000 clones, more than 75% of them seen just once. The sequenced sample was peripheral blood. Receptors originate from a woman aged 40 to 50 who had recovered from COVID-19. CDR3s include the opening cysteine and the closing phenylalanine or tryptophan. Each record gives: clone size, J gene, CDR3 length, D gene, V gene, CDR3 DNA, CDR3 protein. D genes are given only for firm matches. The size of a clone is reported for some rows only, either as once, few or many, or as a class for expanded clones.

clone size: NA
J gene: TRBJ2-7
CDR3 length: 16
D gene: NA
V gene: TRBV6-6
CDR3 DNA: TGTGCCAGCAGTTACCCCGGAGAGCTAGCGACATACGAGCAGTACTTC
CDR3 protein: CASSYPGELATYEQYF

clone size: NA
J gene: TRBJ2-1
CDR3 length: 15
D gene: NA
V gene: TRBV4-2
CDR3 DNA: TGTGCCAGCAGCCAAGAAGGGGAGGTGTCGTATGAGCAGTTCTTC
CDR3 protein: CASSQEGEVSYEQFF

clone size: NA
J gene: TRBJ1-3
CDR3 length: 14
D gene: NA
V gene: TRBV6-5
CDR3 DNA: TGTGCCAGCAGCATGCGGGGCTCTGGAAACACCATATATTTT
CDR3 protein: CASSMRGSGNTIYF

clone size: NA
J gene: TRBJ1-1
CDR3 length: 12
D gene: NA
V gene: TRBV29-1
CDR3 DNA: TGCAGCGGAGGCCGGGGGAACACTGAAGCTTTCTTT
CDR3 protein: CSGGRGNTEAFF

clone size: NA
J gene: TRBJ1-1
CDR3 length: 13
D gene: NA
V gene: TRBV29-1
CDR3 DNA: TGCAGCGTTGCTGGGCTGACCCTAAATGAAGCTTTCTTT
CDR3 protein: CSVAGLTLNEAFF

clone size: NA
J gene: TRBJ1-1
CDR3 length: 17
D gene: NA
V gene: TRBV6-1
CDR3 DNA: TGTGCCAGCAGTGAGAACTATCCGGGACACCTGAATGGTGAAGCTTTCTTT
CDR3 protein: CASSENYPGHLNGEAFF

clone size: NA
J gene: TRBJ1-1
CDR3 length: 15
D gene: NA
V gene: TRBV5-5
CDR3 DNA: TGTGCCAGCAGCCCCGCTGGGGGGGGGTATCCTGAAGCTTTCTTT
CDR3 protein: CASSPAGGGYPEAFF

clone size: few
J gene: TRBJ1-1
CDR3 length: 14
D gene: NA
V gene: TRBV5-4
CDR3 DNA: TGTGCCAGCAGCTTGGCGGGACAGAACACTGAAGCTTTCTTT
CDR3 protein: CASSLAGQNTEAFF

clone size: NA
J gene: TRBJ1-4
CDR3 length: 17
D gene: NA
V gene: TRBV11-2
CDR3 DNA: TGTGCCAGCAGCGCCATAGGGCGAAGCCGGGGGGATGAAAAACTGTTTTTT
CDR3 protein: CASSAIGRSRGDEKLFF

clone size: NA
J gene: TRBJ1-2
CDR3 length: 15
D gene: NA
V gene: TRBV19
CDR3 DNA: TGTGCCAGTAGTTCCCAGGTCTATCCCCCCTATGGCTACACCTTC
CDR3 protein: CASSSQVYPPYGYTF

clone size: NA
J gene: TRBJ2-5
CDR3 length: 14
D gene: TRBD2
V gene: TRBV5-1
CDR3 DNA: TGCGCCAGCAGCTTAGCGGGAGCCCTCGAGACCCAGTACTTC
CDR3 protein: CASSLAGALETQYF

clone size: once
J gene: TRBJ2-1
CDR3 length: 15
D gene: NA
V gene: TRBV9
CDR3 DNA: TGTGCCAGCAGCGTGGGCCTAGCGACCTACAATGAGCAGTTCTTC
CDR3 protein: CASSVGLATYNEQFF

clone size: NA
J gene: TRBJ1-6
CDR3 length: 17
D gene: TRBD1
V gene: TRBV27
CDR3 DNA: TGTGCCAGCAGTTTGGTCAGGGGGGCCTCCTATAATTCACCCCTCCACTTT
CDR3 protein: CASSLVRGASYNSPLHF

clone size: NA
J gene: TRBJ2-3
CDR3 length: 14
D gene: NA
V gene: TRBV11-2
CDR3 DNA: TGTGCCAGCAGCTCCGGGGGTAGCGGAGATACGCAGTATTTT
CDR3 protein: CASSSGGSGDTQYF

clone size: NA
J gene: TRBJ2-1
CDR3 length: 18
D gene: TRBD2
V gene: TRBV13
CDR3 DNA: TGTGCCAGCAGCTTTCGAGGACTAGCTGGGGACTCCTACAATGAGCAGTTCTTC
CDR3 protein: CASSFRGLAGDSYNEQFF

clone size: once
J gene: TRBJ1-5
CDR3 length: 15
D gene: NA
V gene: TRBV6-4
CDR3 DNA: TGTGCCAGCAGTGACCCGCGGGGTGGCAATCAGCCCCAGCATTTT
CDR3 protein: CASSDPRGGNQPQHF

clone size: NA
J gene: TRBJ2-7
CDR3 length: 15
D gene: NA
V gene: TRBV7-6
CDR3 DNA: TGTGCCAGCAGCTTAGCGTCGGGGGGCAGCTACGAGCAGTACTTC
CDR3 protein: CASSLASGGSYEQYF

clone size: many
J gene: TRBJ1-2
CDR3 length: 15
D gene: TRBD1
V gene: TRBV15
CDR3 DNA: TGTGCCACCAGCAGCCAGACAGGGGGAAAGTATGGCTACACCTTC
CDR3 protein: CATSSQTGGKYGYTF

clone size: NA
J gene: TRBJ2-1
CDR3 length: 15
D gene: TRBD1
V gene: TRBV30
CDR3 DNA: TGTGCCTGGAGCTGGGGGTGGCAGGGGGATATGGAGCAGTTCTTC
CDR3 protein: CAWSWGWQGDMEQFF

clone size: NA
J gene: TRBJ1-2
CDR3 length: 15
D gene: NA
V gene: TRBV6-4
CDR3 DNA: TGTGCCAGCAGGGCGACGGGGAAGGTGGGCTATGGCTACACCTTC
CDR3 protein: CASRATGKVGYGYTF

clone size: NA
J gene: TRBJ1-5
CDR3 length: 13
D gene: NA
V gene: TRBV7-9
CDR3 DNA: TGTGCCAGCAGCTTAGGGCTCCATCAGCCCCAGCATTTT
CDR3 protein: CASSLGLHQPQHF

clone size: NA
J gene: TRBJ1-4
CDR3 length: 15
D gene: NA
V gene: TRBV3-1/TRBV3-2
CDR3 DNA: TGTGCCAGCAGCCCGGGGTGGGGATTTAATGAAAAACTGTTTTTT
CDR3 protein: CASSPGWGFNEKLFF

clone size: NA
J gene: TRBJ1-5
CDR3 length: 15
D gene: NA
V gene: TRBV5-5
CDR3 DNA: TGTGCCAGCAGCCCGGAGGCCCAGAGCAATCAGCCCCAGCATTTT
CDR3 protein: CASSPEAQSNQPQHF

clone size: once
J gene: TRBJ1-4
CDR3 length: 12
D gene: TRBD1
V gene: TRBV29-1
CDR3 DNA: TGCAGCGGGGGGGACAGCTTTGAAAAACTGTTTTTT
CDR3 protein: CSGGDSFEKLFF

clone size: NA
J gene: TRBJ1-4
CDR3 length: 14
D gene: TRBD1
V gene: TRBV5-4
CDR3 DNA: TGTGCCAGCAGTAGGACAGGGGGCGATGAAAAACTGTTTTTT
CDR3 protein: CASSRTGGDEKLFF

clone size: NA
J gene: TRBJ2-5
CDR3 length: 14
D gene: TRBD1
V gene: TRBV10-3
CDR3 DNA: TGTGCCGCCCGGACAGGAGGTAATCAAGAGACCCAGTACTTC
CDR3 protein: CAARTGGNQETQYF

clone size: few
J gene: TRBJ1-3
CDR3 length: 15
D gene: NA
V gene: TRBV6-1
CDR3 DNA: TGTGCCAGCAGTGATGACAGGCTGTCTGGAAACACCATATATTTT
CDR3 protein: CASSDDRLSGNTIYF

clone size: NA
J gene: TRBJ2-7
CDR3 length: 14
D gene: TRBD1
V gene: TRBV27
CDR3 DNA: TGTGCCAGCAGTTTTGGGCAGGGGGTTGGCGAGCAGTACTTC
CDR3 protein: CASSFGQGVGEQYF

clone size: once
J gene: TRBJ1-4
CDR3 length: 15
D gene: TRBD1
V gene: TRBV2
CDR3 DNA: TGTGCCAGCAGTGAAGGGACAGGCACTAATGAAAAACTGTTTTTT
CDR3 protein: CASSEGTGTNEKLFF

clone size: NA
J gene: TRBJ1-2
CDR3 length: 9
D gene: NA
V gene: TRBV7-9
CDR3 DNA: TGTGCCGCAGGCTATGGCTACACCTTC
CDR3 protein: CAAGYGYTF

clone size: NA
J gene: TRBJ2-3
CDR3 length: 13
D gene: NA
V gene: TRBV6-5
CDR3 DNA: TGTGCCAGCAGGGTCGGGAACACAGATACGCAGTATTTT
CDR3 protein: CASRVGNTDTQYF

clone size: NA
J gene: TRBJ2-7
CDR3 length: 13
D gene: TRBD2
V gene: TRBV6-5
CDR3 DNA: TGTGCCAGCAGGGCTAGCGGATCCTACGAGCAGTACTTC
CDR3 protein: CASRASGSYEQYF

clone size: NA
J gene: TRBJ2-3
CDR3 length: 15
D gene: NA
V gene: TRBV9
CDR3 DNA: TGTGCCAGCAGCATAGTGGGGGCGCCCTCAGATACGCAGTATTTT
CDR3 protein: CASSIVGAPSDTQYF

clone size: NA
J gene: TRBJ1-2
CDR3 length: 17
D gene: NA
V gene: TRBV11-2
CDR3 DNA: TGTGCCAGCAGCTTAGGGCGGAGTCACCCCCCGGGTTATGGCTACACCTTC
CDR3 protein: CASSLGRSHPPGYGYTF

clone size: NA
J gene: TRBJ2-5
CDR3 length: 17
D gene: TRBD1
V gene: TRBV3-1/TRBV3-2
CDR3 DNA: TGTGCCAGCAGCCAAGATCGACGGCAGGGGGTCCAAGAGACCCAGTACTTC
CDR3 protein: CASSQDRRQGVQETQYF

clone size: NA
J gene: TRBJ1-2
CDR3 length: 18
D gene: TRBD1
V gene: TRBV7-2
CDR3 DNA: TGTGCCAGCAGCTTACTCCCGCTCGGGGACAGGGGGCAACGGGGCTACACCTTC
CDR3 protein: CASSLLPLGDRGQRGYTF

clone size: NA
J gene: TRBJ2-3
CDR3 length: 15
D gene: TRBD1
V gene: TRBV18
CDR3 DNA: TGTGCCAGCTCCCTCTCGACAGGGGTGGTAGATACGCAGTATTTT
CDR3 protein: CASSLSTGVVDTQYF

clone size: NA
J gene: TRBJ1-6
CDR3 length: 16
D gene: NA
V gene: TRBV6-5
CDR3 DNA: TGTGCCAGCAGTTACTCGGGGGCTGCCAAGAATTCACCCCTCCACTTT
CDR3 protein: CASSYSGAAKNSPLHF

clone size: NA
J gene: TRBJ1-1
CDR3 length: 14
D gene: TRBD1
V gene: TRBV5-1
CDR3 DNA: TGCGCCAGCAGCCCCCAGGGGGGGAACACTGAAGCTTTCTTT
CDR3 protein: CASSPQGGNTEAFF

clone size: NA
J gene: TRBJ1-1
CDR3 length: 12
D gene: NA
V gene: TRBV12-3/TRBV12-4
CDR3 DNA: TGTGCCAGCAGTCCCTCAGGGAATGAAGCTTTCTTT
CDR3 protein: CASSPSGNEAFF

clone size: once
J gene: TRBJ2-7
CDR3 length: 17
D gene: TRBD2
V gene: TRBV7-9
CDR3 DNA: TGTGCCAGCAGCTTAGGCGGGACTAGCGGGAGGGTTTACGAGCAGTACTTC
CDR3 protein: CASSLGGTSGRVYEQYF

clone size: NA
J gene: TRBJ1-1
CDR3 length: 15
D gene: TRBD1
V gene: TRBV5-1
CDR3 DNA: TGCGCCAGCAGGGCAAGACAGGGGGCGGACTCTGAAGCTTTCTTT
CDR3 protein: CASRARQGADSEAFF

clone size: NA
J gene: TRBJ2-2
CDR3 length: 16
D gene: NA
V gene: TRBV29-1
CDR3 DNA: TGCAGCGTTGACTGGGGGGGCGGCGGGAGAGCCGGGGAGCTGTTTTTT
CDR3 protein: CSVDWGGGGRAGELFF

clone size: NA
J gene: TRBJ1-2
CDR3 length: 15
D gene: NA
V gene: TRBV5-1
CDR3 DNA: TGCGCCAGTAGCTTGGGCCGGGGGTTAGGTTATGGCTACACCTTC
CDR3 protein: CASSLGRGLGYGYTF

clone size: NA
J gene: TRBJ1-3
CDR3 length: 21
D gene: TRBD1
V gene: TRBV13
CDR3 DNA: TGTGCCAGCAGCCGCAGGGGGTCCTGGACAGGGGGCGTTCTGGTGGGAAACACCATATATTTT
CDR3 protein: CASSRRGSWTGGVLVGNTIYF